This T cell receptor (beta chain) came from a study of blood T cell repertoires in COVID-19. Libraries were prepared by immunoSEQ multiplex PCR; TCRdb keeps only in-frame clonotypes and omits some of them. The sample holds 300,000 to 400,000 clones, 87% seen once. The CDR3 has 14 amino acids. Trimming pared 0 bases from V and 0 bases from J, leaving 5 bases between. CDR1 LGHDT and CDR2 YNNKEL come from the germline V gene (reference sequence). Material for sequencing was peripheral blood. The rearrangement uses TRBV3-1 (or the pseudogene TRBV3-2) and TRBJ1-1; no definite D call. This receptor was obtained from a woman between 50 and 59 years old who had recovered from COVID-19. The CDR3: CASSQDQVNTEAFF. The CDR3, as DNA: TGTGCCAGCAGCCAAGATCAGGTGAACACTGAAGCTTTCTTT.